The rows below give T cell receptor beta chains drawn from one sample of a study of CD8+ T cells in alopecia areata. Profiling relied on immunoSEQ multiplex PCR, and the TCRdb table lists in-frame clones only, not all of them. This repertoire shows more than 150,000 clones, roughly three fifths found once; its top ten account for 3% to 3.5%. Sequences were derived from CD4+ T cells sorted from blood, sampled at week 4, from a patient treated with tofacitinib. All receptors derive from a human donor with alopecia areata. Both conserved end residues are part of each CDR3. D genes are given only for firm matches. Clone size, where shown, is once, few, many, or a class for clones that have expanded.

clone size: .
V gene: TRBV27
J gene: TRBJ1-2
D gene: .
CDR3 protein: CASSLWGAGGYTF
CDR3 DNA: TGTGCCAGCAGTCTTTGGGGGGCCGGTGGCTACACCTTC

clone size: .
V gene: TRBV6-5
J gene: TRBJ1-2
D gene: .
CDR3 protein: CASSEQGYGYTF
CDR3 DNA: TGTGCCAGCAGCGAACAGGGCTATGGCTACACCTTC

clone size: few
V gene: TRBV5-8
J gene: TRBJ2-1
D gene: TRBD1
CDR3 protein: CASSLWLGQGRNEQFF
CDR3 DNA: TGTGCCAGCAGCTTGTGGTTGGGACAGGGCCGCAATGAGCAGTTCTTC

clone size: .
V gene: TRBV2
J gene: TRBJ1-4
D gene: .
CDR3 protein: CASGTGGEKLFF
CDR3 DNA: TGTGCCAGCGGGACGGGGGGCGAAAAACTGTTTTTT

clone size: few
V gene: TRBV5-1
J gene: TRBJ2-2
D gene: TRBD1
CDR3 protein: CASSLGPGQSNTGELFF
CDR3 DNA: TGCGCCAGCAGCCTAGGACCGGGACAGTCGAACACCGGGGAGCTGTTTTTT

clone size: .
V gene: TRBV30
J gene: TRBJ2-7
D gene: .
CDR3 protein: CAWRQAGFEQYF
CDR3 DNA: TGTGCCTGGCGGCAGGCCGGGTTCGAGCAGTACTTC

clone size: .
V gene: TRBV9
J gene: TRBJ2-1
D gene: .
CDR3 protein: CASSEFGNEQFF
CDR3 DNA: TGTGCCAGCAGCGAGTTTGGGAATGAGCAGTTCTTC

clone size: .
V gene: TRBV7-2
J gene: TRBJ2-1
D gene: TRBD2
CDR3 protein: CASSRGAGGYNEQFF
CDR3 DNA: TGTGCCAGCAGCCGAGGGGCGGGGGGTTACAATGAGCAGTTCTTC

clone size: .
V gene: TRBV7-3
J gene: TRBJ2-7
D gene: TRBD1
CDR3 protein: CASSLYGDRGDEQYF
CDR3 DNA: TGTGCCAGCAGCTTATACGGGGACAGGGGCGACGAGCAGTACTTC

clone size: .
V gene: TRBV7-2
J gene: TRBJ2-5
D gene: .
CDR3 protein: CASSLAGETQYF
CDR3 DNA: TGTGCCAGCAGCTTGGCGGGAGAGACCCAGTACTTC

clone size: .
V gene: TRBV29-1
J gene: TRBJ2-7
D gene: .
CDR3 protein: CSAYAPISYEQYF
CDR3 DNA: TGCAGCGCCTACGCTCCAATCTCCTACGAGCAGTACTTC

clone size: .
V gene: TRBV7-6
J gene: TRBJ2-2
D gene: TRBD1
CDR3 protein: CASSPTGGQGNPGELFF
CDR3 DNA: TGTGCCAGCAGCCCCACGGGGGGACAGGGGAACCCCGGGGAGCTGTTTTTT

clone size: .
V gene: TRBV6-6
J gene: TRBJ2-5
D gene: .
CDR3 protein: CASSQQGAAQYF
CDR3 DNA: TGTGCCAGCAGTCAACAGGGTGCGGCCCAGTACTTC

clone size: .
V gene: TRBV4-3
J gene: TRBJ2-7
D gene: .
CDR3 protein: CASSRRWGPNPGEQYF
CDR3 DNA: TGCGCCAGCAGCCGGCGTTGGGGGCCGAACCCGGGAGAGCAGTACTTC

clone size: .
V gene: TRBV15
J gene: TRBJ2-1
D gene: TRBD2
CDR3 protein: CATSRAAGGYNEQFF
CDR3 DNA: TGTGCCACCAGCAGAGCGGCGGGGGGGTACAATGAGCAGTTCTTC

clone size: .
V gene: TRBV29-1
J gene: TRBJ1-1
D gene: TRBD1
CDR3 protein: CSVGQGRTEAFF
CDR3 DNA: TGCAGCGTTGGACAGGGGAGAACTGAAGCTTTCTTT

clone size: .
V gene: TRBV30
J gene: TRBJ2-7
D gene: TRBD1
CDR3 protein: CAWRKAGGSVEQYF
CDR3 DNA: TGTGCCTGGAGGAAGGCAGGGGGCTCGGTCGAGCAGTACTTC

clone size: .
V gene: TRBV5-4
J gene: TRBJ1-1
D gene: TRBD1
CDR3 protein: CASSVRQGNTEAFF
CDR3 DNA: TGTGCCAGCAGCGTACGACAGGGCAACACTGAAGCTTTCTTT

clone size: once
V gene: TRBV30
J gene: TRBJ1-3
D gene: .
CDR3 protein: CAWSPGGNTIYF
CDR3 DNA: TGTGCCTGGAGTCCGGGAGGAAACACCATATATTTT

clone size: .
V gene: TRBV15
J gene: TRBJ1-5
D gene: .
CDR3 protein: CATSRLGQPQHF
CDR3 DNA: TGTGCCACCAGCAGATTAGGTCAGCCCCAGCATTTT

clone size: few
V gene: TRBV29-1
J gene: TRBJ2-3
D gene: .
CDR3 protein: CSGSSTDTQYF
CDR3 DNA: TGCAGCGGGTCATCCACAGATACGCAGTATTTT

clone size: .
V gene: TRBV29-1
J gene: TRBJ2-7
D gene: .
CDR3 protein: CSGSKGGSYEQYF
CDR3 DNA: TGCAGCGGTAGCAAAGGCGGGTCCTACGAGCAGTACTTC

clone size: .
V gene: TRBV4-2
J gene: TRBJ1-2
D gene: TRBD1
CDR3 protein: CASSQVGDRGTDGYTF
CDR3 DNA: TGTGCCAGCAGCCAAGTGGGTGACAGGGGGACTGATGGCTACACCTTC

clone size: .
V gene: TRBV28
J gene: TRBJ2-1
D gene: .
CDR3 protein: CASSFREQFF
CDR3 DNA: TGTGCCAGCAGTTTTCGTGAGCAGTTCTTC

clone size: .
V gene: TRBV2
J gene: TRBJ1-6
D gene: .
CDR3 protein: CASIMESRNSPLHF
CDR3 DNA: TGTGCCAGCATCATGGAGTCGCGGAATTCACCCCTCCACTTT

clone size: .
V gene: TRBV5-1
J gene: TRBJ2-1
D gene: .
CDR3 protein: CASRPGVGIPNEQFF
CDR3 DNA: TGCGCCAGCAGACCCGGGGTCGGAATACCAAATGAGCAGTTCTTC

clone size: .
V gene: TRBV25-1
J gene: TRBJ2-2
D gene: .
CDR3 protein: CASSEDFTGELFF
CDR3 DNA: TGTGCCAGCAGTGAGGATTTCACCGGGGAGCTGTTTTTT

clone size: .
V gene: TRBV2
J gene: TRBJ1-5
D gene: .
CDR3 protein: CASSAEGGSNQPQHF
CDR3 DNA: TGTGCCAGCAGTGCGGAGGGTGGGAGCAATCAGCCCCAGCATTTT

clone size: few
V gene: TRBV30
J gene: TRBJ2-7
D gene: TRBD1
CDR3 protein: CAWSGGDRSSYEQYF
CDR3 DNA: TGTGCCTGGAGTGGAGGGGACAGGAGCTCCTACGAGCAGTACTTC

clone size: .
V gene: TRBV2
J gene: TRBJ1-2
D gene: .
CDR3 protein: CASSAGLEYGYTF
CDR3 DNA: TGTGCCAGCAGTGCCGGGTTGGAGTATGGCTACACCTTC

clone size: .
V gene: TRBV9
J gene: TRBJ2-7
D gene: .
CDR3 protein: CASSVVGGTGEQYF
CDR3 DNA: TGTGCCAGCAGCGTAGTGGGAGGGACAGGCGAGCAGTACTTC

clone size: few
V gene: TRBV15
J gene: TRBJ1-6
D gene: .
CDR3 protein: CATSRDRADSPLHF
CDR3 DNA: TGTGCCACCAGCAGAGACAGGGCAGATTCACCCCTCCACTTT

clone size: .
V gene: TRBV7-2
J gene: TRBJ2-5
D gene: .
CDR3 protein: CASTGQETQYF
CDR3 DNA: TGTGCCAGCACAGGCCAAGAGACCCAGTACTTC

clone size: few
V gene: TRBV29-1
J gene: TRBJ2-5
D gene: .
CDR3 protein: CSVGERETQYF
CDR3 DNA: TGCAGCGTTGGAGAGAGAGAGACCCAGTACTTC

clone size: few
V gene: TRBV14
J gene: TRBJ2-7
D gene: .
CDR3 protein: CASSQGNEQYF
CDR3 DNA: TGTGCCAGCAGCCAGGGAAACGAGCAGTACTTC

clone size: .
V gene: TRBV29-1
J gene: TRBJ1-5
D gene: TRBD1
CDR3 protein: CSAGQASNQPQHF
CDR3 DNA: TGCAGCGCGGGACAGGCTTCAAATCAGCCCCAGCATTTT

clone size: once
V gene: TRBV4-1
J gene: TRBJ1-2
D gene: .
CDR3 protein: CASSQLGYGYTF
CDR3 DNA: TGCGCCAGCAGCCAACTAGGGTATGGCTACACCTTC

clone size: .
V gene: TRBV6-5
J gene: TRBJ1-6
D gene: TRBD1
CDR3 protein: CASRTGRGPSPLHF
CDR3 DNA: TGTGCCAGCAGGACCGGCAGGGGGCCTTCACCCCTCCACTTT

clone size: .
V gene: TRBV5-1
J gene: TRBJ1-1
D gene: .
CDR3 protein: CASSFSIIEDTEAFF
CDR3 DNA: TGCGCCAGCAGCTTCTCCATCATCGAGGACACTGAAGCTTTCTTT

clone size: few
V gene: TRBV18
J gene: TRBJ1-1
D gene: .
CDR3 protein: CASSLGGKAEAFF
CDR3 DNA: TGTGCCAGCTCACTGGGGGGGAAGGCTGAAGCTTTCTTT

clone size: .
V gene: TRBV28
J gene: TRBJ2-5
D gene: TRBD2
CDR3 protein: CASSPWTSGVGETQYF
CDR3 DNA: TGTGCCAGCAGTCCATGGACTAGCGGGGTTGGAGAGACCCAGTACTTC

clone size: .
V gene: TRBV9
J gene: TRBJ2-5
D gene: TRBD1
CDR3 protein: CASSARGTGGWETQYF
CDR3 DNA: TGTGCCAGCAGCGCCCGGGGGACAGGGGGCTGGGAGACCCAGTACTTC

clone size: few
V gene: TRBV6-5
J gene: TRBJ2-7
D gene: TRBD1
CDR3 protein: CASSPGDRDYEQYF
CDR3 DNA: TGTGCCAGCAGTCCCGGGGACAGGGACTACGAGCAGTACTTC

clone size: once
V gene: TRBV15
J gene: TRBJ1-4
D gene: .
CDR3 protein: CATSRDLGTGNEKLFF
CDR3 DNA: TGTGCCACCAGCAGAGATCTTGGGACGGGGAATGAAAAACTGTTTTTT

clone size: .
V gene: TRBV5-1
J gene: TRBJ1-1
D gene: .
CDR3 protein: CASSFGLVGGREVNTEAFF
CDR3 DNA: TGCGCCAGCAGCTTTGGATTGGTTGGAGGGCGTGAGGTGAACACTGAAGCTTTCTTT

clone size: .
V gene: TRBV5-6
J gene: TRBJ1-2
D gene: .
CDR3 protein: CASRPTGPNYGYTF
CDR3 DNA: TGTGCCAGCAGGCCTACAGGGCCTAACTATGGCTACACCTTC

clone size: .
V gene: TRBV29-1
J gene: TRBJ2-5
D gene: TRBD1
CDR3 protein: CSVVRQGQETQYF
CDR3 DNA: TGCAGCGTAGTACGACAGGGGCAAGAGACCCAGTACTTC

clone size: .
V gene: TRBV6-5
J gene: TRBJ1-2
D gene: .
CDR3 protein: CASSYNRLGYGYTF
CDR3 DNA: TGTGCCAGCAGTTACAACAGGTTGGGCTATGGCTACACCTTC

clone size: .
V gene: TRBV2
J gene: TRBJ1-5
D gene: .
CDR3 protein: CASAGRVYQPQHF
CDR3 DNA: TGTGCCAGCGCCGGTAGGGTTTACCAGCCCCAGCATTTT

clone size: .
V gene: TRBV29-1
J gene: TRBJ2-7
D gene: TRBD2
CDR3 protein: CSARERGHSYEQYF
CDR3 DNA: TGCAGCGCCCGGGAGCGGGGTCACTCCTACGAGCAGTACTTC

clone size: .
V gene: TRBV30
J gene: TRBJ1-1
D gene: .
CDR3 protein: CAWRAGPNTEAFF
CDR3 DNA: TGTGCCTGGAGGGCAGGGCCGAACACTGAAGCTTTCTTT

clone size: few
V gene: TRBV29-1
J gene: TRBJ1-1
D gene: .
CDR3 protein: CSAQGRGMNTEAFF
CDR3 DNA: TGCAGCGCCCAGGGCAGGGGCATGAACACTGAAGCTTTCTTT

clone size: .
V gene: TRBV2
J gene: TRBJ1-5
D gene: .
CDR3 protein: CASKQRVGQPQHF
CDR3 DNA: TGTGCCAGCAAGCAAAGGGTAGGGCAGCCCCAGCATTTT

clone size: .
V gene: TRBV7-3
J gene: TRBJ1-1
D gene: .
CDR3 protein: CASSITGLITEAFF
CDR3 DNA: TGTGCCAGCAGCATAACCGGGCTTATCACTGAAGCTTTCTTT

clone size: few
V gene: TRBV7-2
J gene: TRBJ2-3
D gene: TRBD1
CDR3 protein: CASTLTGWSTDTQYF
CDR3 DNA: TGTGCCAGCACCCTGACAGGGTGGAGCACAGATACGCAGTATTTT